This T cell receptor beta chain originates from a study of CD8+CD57+ T cells in acquired aplastic anemia. Study information: Sorted CD4+ and CD8+ cells gave a mean 3.2 ug DNA, range about 0.17 to 27.4 ug. Researchers reported that healthy donors averaged about 9.8 million reads for CD4+ cells. Whole-study results and caveats: Patients and controls had CD8+ Simpson's diversity values that were not significantly distinct. Overlap between patients and controls comprised some 31 CD8+ CDR3 sequences.

Comments on this clonotype: Its antigen remains unidentified.

TCR beta VDJ and CDR3 were profiled, and genomic DNA was the template. TCRdb processed the reads anew with MiXCR; each CDR3 protein has one entry. Of around 170,000 distinct CDR3 sequences listed, approximately 60% were seen once; the top ten hold 45%. CDR1 is SEHNR and CDR2 is FQNEAQ in the germline V gene (reference sequence). Deletions cut 5 bases from V and 9 bases from J, with 23 bases between. This CDR3 region has 16 residues. This clonotype was sampled from a human donor in good health. Sequencing was done on a sample of sorted CD4+, CD8+, or CD8+CD57+ T cells (not recorded which) from PBMCs. This chain links TRBV7-9 with TRBJ2-1, with a tentative D call TRBD2 (6 bases). CDR3 bases: TGTGCCAGCAGCCCCTCTTCCGGGACTGCGTCTCCTGAGCAGTTCTTC. This codes for CASSPSSGTASPEQFF.